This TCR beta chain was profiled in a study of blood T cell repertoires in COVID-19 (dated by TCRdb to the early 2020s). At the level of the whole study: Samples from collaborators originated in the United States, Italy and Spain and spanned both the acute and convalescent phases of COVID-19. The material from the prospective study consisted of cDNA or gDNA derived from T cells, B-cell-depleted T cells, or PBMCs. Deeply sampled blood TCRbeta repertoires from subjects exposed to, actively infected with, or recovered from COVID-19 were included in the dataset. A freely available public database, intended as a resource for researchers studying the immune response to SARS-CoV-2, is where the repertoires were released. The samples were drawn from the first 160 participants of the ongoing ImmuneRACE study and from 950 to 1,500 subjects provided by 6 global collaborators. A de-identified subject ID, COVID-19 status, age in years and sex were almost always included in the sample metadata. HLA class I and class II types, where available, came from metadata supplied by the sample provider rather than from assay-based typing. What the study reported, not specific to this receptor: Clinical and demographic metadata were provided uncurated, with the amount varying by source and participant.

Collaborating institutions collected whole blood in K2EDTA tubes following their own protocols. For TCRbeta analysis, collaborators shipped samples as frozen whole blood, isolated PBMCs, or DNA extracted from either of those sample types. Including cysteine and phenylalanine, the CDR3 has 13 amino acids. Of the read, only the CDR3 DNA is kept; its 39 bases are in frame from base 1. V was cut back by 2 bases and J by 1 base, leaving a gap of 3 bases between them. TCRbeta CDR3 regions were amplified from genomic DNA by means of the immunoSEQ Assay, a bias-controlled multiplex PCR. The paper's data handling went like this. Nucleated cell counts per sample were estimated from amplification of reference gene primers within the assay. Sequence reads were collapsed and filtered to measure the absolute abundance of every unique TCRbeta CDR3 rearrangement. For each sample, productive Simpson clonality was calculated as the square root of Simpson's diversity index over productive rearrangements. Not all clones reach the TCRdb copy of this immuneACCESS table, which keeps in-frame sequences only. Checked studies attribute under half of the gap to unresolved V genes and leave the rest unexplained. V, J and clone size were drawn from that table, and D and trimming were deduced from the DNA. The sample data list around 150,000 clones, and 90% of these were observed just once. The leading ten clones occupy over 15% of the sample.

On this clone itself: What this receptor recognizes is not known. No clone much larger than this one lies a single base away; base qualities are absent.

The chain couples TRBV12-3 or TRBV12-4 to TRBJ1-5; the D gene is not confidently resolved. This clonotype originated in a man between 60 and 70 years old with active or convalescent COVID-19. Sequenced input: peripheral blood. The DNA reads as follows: TGTGCCAGCAGTTTACTCAGCAATCAGCCCCAGCATTTT. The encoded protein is CASSLLSNQPQHF.